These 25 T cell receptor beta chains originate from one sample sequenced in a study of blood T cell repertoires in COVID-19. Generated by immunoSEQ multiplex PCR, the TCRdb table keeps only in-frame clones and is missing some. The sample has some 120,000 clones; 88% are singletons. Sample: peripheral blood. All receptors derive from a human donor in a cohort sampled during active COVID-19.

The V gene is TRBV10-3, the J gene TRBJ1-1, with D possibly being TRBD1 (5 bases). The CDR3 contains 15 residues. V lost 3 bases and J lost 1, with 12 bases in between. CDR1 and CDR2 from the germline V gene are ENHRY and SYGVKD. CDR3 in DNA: TGTGCCATCAGTGATAGTAGGACACCGAACACTGAAGCTTTCTTT. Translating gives CAISDSRTPNTEAFF.

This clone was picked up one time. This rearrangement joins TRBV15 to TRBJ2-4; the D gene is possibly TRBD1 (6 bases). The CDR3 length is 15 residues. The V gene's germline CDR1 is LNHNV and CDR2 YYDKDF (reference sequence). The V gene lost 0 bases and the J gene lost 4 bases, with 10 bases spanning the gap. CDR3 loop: CATSREGARKNIQYF. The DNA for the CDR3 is TGTGCCACCAGCAGAGAGGGGGCGCGGAAAAACATTCAGTACTTC.

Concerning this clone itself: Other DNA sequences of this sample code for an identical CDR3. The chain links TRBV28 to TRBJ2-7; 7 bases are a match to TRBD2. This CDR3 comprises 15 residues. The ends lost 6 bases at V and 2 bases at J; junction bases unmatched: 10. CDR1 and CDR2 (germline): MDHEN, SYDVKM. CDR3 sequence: CASSLLPSGTYEQYF. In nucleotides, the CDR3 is TGTGCCAGCAGCTTGCTCCCTAGCGGAACCTACGAGCAGTACTTC.

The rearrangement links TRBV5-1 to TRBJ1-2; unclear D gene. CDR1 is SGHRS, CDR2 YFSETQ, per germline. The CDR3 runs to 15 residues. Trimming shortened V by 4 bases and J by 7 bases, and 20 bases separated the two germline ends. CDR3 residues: CASSDRDTIAFGYTF. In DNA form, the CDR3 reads TGCGCCAGCAGCGACCGGGATACTATCGCCTTTGGCTACACCTTC.

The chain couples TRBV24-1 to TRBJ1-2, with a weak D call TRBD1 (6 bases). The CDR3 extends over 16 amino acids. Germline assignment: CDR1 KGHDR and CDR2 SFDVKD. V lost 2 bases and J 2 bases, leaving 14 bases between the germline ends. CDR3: CATSDSPEQGNYGYTF. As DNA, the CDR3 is TGTGCCACCAGTGATTCCCCCGAACAGGGAAACTATGGCTACACCTTC.

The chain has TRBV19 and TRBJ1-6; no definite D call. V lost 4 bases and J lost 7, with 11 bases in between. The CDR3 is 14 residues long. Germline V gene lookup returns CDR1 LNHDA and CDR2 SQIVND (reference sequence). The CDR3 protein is CASSKIQLNSPLHF. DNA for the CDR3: TGTGCCAGTAGTAAAATCCAGTTGAATTCACCCCTCCACTTT.

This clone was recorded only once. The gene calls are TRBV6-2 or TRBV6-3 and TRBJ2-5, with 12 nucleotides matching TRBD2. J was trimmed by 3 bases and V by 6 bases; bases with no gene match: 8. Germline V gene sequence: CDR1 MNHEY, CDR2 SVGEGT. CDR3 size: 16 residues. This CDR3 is CASSPRLAGDEETQYF. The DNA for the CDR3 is TGTGCCAGCAGCCCGAGACTAGCGGGGGACGAAGAGACCCAGTACTTC.

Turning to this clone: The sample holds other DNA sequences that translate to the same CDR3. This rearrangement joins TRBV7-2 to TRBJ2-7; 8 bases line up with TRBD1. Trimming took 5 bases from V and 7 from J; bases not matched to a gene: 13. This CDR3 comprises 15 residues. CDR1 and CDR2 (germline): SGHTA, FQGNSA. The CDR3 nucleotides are TGTGCCAGCAGCAAAGTACAGGGGGGTCTGGGGGAGCAGTACTTC. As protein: CASSKVQGGLGEQYF. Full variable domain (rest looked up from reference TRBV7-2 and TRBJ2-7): GAGVSQSPSNKVTEKGKDVELRCDPISGHTALYWYRQSLGQGLEFLIYFQGNSAPDKSGLPSDRFSAERTGGSVSTLTIQRTQQEDSAVYLCASSKVQGGLGEQYFGPGTRLTVT.

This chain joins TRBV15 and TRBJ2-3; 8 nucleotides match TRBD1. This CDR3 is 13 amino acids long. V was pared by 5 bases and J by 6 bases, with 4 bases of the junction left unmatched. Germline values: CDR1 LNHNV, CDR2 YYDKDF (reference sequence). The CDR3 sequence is CATSGQGPDTQYF. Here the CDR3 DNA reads TGTGCCACCAGCGGACAGGGTCCGGATACGCAGTATTTT.

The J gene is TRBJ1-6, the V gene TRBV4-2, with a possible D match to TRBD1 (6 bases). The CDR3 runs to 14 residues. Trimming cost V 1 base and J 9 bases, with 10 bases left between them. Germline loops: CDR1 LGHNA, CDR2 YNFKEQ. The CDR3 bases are TGTGCCAGCAGCCAAGCCTCAGGGGCTTCACCCCTCCACTTT. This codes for CASSQASGASPLHF.

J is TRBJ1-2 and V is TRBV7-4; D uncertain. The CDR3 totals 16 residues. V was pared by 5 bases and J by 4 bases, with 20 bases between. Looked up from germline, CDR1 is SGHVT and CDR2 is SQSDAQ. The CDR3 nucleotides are TGTGCCAGCAGCCCGAGAAGGAGTGCCCTCCCCTATGGCTACACCTTC. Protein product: CASSPRRSALPYGYTF.

The CDR3 region is CASSYSGPRADTQYF. The CDR3, as DNA: TGTGCCAGCAGTTACTCTGGGCCGCGGGCAGATACGCAGTATTTT. This chain connects TRBV6-2 or TRBV6-3 to TRBJ2-3; D may be TRBD2 (5 bases). Trimming removed 0 bases from V and 4 bases from J, with 11 bases in between. The CDR3 spans 15 residues. In germline, CDR1 is MNHEY, CDR2 SVGEGT.

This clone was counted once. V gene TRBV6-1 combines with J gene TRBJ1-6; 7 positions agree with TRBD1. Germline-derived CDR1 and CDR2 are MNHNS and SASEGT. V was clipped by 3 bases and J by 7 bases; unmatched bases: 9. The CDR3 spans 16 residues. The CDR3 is CASSEGSGTVNSPLHF. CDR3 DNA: TGTGCCAGCAGTGAGGGGTCAGGGACAGTAAATTCACCCCTCCACTTT.

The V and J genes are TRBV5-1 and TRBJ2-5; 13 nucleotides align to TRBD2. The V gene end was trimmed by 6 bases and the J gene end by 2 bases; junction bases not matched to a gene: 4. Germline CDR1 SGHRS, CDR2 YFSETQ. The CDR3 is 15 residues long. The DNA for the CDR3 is TGCGCCAGCACTCGACTAGCGGGAGGTCAAGAGACCCAGTACTTC. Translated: CASTRLAGGQETQYF.

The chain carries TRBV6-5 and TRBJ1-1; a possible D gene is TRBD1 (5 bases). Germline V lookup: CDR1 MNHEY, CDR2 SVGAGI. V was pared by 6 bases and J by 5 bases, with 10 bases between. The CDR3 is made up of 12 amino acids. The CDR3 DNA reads TGTGCCAGCAGCCCAGGGTGGACTGAAGCTTTCTTT. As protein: CASSPGWTEAFF.

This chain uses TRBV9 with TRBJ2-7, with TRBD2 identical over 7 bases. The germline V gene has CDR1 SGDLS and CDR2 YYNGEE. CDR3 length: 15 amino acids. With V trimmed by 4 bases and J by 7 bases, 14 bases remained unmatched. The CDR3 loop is CASSRNRGGLGEQYF. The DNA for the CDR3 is TGTGCCAGCAGCCGGAATCGCGGGGGACTGGGGGAGCAGTACTTC.

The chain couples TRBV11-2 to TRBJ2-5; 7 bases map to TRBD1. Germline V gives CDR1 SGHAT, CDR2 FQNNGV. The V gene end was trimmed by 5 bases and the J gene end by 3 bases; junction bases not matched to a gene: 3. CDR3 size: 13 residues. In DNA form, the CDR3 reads TGTGCCAGCAGCGAACAGGGGAAAGAGACCCAGTACTTC. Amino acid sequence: CASSEQGKETQYF.

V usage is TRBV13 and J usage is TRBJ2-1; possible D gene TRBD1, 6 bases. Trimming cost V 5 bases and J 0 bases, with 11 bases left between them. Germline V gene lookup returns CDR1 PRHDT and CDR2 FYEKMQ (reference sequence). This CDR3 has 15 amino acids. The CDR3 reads CASSHTGSSYNEQFF. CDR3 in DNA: TGTGCCAGCAGCCACACAGGGAGCTCCTACAATGAGCAGTTCTTC.

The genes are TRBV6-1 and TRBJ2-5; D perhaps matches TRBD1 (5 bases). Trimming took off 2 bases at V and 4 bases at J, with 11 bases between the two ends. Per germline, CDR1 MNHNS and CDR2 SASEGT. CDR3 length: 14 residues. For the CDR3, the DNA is TGTGCCAGCAGTGAAACGTGGGGCGGAGAGACCCAGTACTTC. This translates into CASSETWGGETQYF.

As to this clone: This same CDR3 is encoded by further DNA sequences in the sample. The CDR3 sequence: CASSPPRTGVNTEAFF. CDR3 DNA: TGTGCCAGCAGCCCGCCCCGGACAGGAGTGAACACTGAAGCTTTCTTT. The V and J genes are TRBV7-9 and TRBJ1-1, with 7 bases lining up with TRBD1. Germline assignment: CDR1 SEHNR and CDR2 FQNEAQ (reference sequence). This CDR3 spans 16 amino acids. The J segment lost 0 bases and the V segment lost 5 bases, leaving 9 bases of the junction unmatched.

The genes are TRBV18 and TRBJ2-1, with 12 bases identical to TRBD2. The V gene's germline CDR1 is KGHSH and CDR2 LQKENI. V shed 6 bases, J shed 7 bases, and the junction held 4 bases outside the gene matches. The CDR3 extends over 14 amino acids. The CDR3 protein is CASSLGTSGNEQFF. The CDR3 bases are TGTGCCAGCTCCCTAGGGACTAGCGGGAATGAGCAGTTCTTC.

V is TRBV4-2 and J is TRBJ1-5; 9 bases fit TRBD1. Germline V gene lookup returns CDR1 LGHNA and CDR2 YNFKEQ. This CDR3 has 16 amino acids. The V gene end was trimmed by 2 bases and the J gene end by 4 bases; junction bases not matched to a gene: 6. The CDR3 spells CASSQQDRGFNQPQHF. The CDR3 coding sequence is TGTGCCAGCAGCCAACAGGACAGGGGTTTTAATCAGCCCCAGCATTTT.

The CDR3 reads CASSVQGRYTDTQYF. The CDR3 nucleotides read TGTGCCAGCAGCGTACAGGGGAGATACACAGATACGCAGTATTTT. The chain couples TRBV9 to TRBJ2-3, with D perhaps matching TRBD1 (6 bases). The CDR3 is 15 amino acids. CDR1 and CDR2 from the germline V gene are SGDLS and YYNGEE. V was trimmed by 1 base and J by 2 bases, leaving 11 bases between them.

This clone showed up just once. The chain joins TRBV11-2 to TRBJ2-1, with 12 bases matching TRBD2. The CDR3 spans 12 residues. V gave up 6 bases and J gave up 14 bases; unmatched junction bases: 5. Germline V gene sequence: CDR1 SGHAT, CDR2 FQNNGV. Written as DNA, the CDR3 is TGTGCCAGCAGTATACCTAGCGGGAGGGAGTTCTTC. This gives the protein CASSIPSGREFF.

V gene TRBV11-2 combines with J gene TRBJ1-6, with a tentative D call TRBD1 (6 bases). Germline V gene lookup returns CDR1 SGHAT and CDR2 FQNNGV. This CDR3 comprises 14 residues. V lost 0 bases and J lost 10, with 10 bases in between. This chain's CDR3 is CASSLEPGESPLHF. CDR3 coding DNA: TGTGCCAGCAGCTTAGAGCCAGGGGAATCACCCCTCCACTTT.